This T cell receptor beta chain is drawn from a study of CD8 T cells in ankylosing spondylitis. Overall study results and limits: Matched ankylosing spondylitis synovial fluid reportedly showed significant enrichment of disease-linked clones. Some of these motif variants have turned up before, in reports on reactive arthritis synovial fluid and blood. A TCR beta motif of eight highly homologous variants appeared characteristic of ankylosing spondylitis blood.

Construction of TCR beta libraries was performed using quantitative 5'-RACE with molecular barcodes. One entry per CDR3 protein, called by TCRdb with MiXCR from the 5' RACE reads. The sample consists of about 840,000 distinct CDR3 sequences, roughly 10% of them appearing once. Trimming took 3 bases from V and 4 from J; bases not matched to a gene: 9. CDR3 length: 15 residues. The V gene's germline CDR1 is SGHRS and CDR2 YFSETQ. There are a few counts of this clonotype. No antigen is known for it. The chain employs TRBV5-1 and TRBJ2-5; 7 nucleotides agree with TRBD2. The sequence was collected from a male donor with ankylosing spondylitis. What was sequenced was blood, either unsorted or a sorted T cell fraction (not recorded which). This CDR3 is CASSYRTPGGETQYF. DNA for the CDR3: TGCGCCAGCAGCTACCGGACCCCGGGGGGAGAGACCCAGTACTTC.